This T cell receptor beta chain is drawn from a study of blood T cell repertoires in COVID-19. The wider study: There were acute and convalescent COVID-19 samples, and they came from the United States, Italy and Spain. From T cells, B-cell-depleted T cells, or PBMCs came the material, which was cDNA or gDNA.

Only in-frame clones appear in the TCRdb table, and some are missing; sequencing was by immunoSEQ multiplex PCR. The repertoire holds more than 85,000 clones, with about 89% as singletons. This CDR3 contains 14 residues. With 4 bases removed from V and 3 bases from J, the gap between germline ends came to 13 bases. Germline CDR1 is SGDLS and CDR2 is YYNGEE. J is TRBJ1-2 and V is TRBV9; possible D gene TRBD1, 6 bases. The TCR was taken from a woman aged 70-85 years with acute or convalescent COVID-19. The source material was peripheral blood. CDR3 loop: CASSLRTDHYGYTF. CDR3 coding DNA: TGTGCCAGCAGCCTAAGGACAGACCACTATGGCTACACCTTC.